This T cell receptor (beta chain) was recovered during a study of blood T cell repertoires in COVID-19. Whole-study context: T cells, B-cell-depleted T cells, or PBMCs supplied cDNA or gDNA.

In the study's own analysis: Reference gene primers were amplified, and this amplification served to estimate nucleated cell counts. Repertoires were generated with immunoSEQ multiplex PCR, while TCRdb's copy carries only in-frame clones and drops some. V and J calls and clone size are those listed in that table; D and trimming were worked out from the DNA. The sample shows over 140,000 clones, 70% to 80% of them seen only once. Between the trimmed V and J ends, which lost 0 bases and 5 bases, there was a span of 13 bases. Germline loops: CDR1 LGHDT, CDR2 YNNKEL (reference sequence). The CDR3 contains 15 residues.

Sequenced input: peripheral blood. J is TRBJ2-5 and V is TRBV3-1 (or the pseudogene TRBV3-2); possibly TRBD1 for D (6 bases). The sequence was collected from a woman of 80 years or more with active or convalescent COVID-19. The CDR3 nucleotides read TGTGCCAGCAGCCAAGAGTGGGGGCCCGGGGAGACCCAGTACTTC. Translating it yields CASSQEWGPGETQYF.